The 26 T cell receptor beta chains presented below share a single source sample, sequenced in a study of cytomegalovirus exposure and HLA in healthy donors. PCR amplification relied on 60 Vbeta primers (plus 13 Jbeta primers). The method was immunoSEQ multiplex PCR; TCRdb's version includes in-frame clones alone and lacks a portion of them. This table holds 160,000 or so clones, more than 70% found once. The sequenced sample consisted of PBMCs. The receptors were sampled from a male donor in good health and CMV-seropositive.

V and J are TRBV19 and TRBJ2-3; possibly TRBD1 for D (6 bases). Trimming shortened V by 5 bases and J by 0 bases, and 15 bases separated the two germline ends. The CDR3 spans 16 residues. Germline V gene lookup returns CDR1 LNHDA and CDR2 SQIVND (reference sequence). CDR3 protein: CASSVSTGESTDTQYF. In DNA, the CDR3 is TGTGCCAGTAGTGTTTCGACAGGTGAAAGCACAGATACGCAGTATTTT.

This clone was recorded once. The chain recombines TRBV4-3 with TRBJ1-1; 7 bases agree with TRBD1. Germline V gene lookup returns CDR1 LGHNA and CDR2 YSLEER. CDR3 length equals 16 residues. V dropped 1 base and J dropped 0; count of bases not matched to a gene: 5. The CDR3 loop reads CASSQGPGGMNTEAFF. CDR3 sequence (DNA): TGCGCCAGCAGCCAAGGACCAGGGGGTATGAACACTGAAGCTTTCTTT.

J is TRBJ2-3 and V is TRBV30; 10 bases agree with TRBD2. Germline CDR1 is GTSNPN and CDR2 is SVGIG (reference sequence). The CDR3 contains 14 residues. Losses at the gene ends were 2 bases for V and 2 bases for J; bases not matched to a gene: 1. The CDR3 bases are TGTGCCTGGAGTACTAGCGGGGTCACAGATACGCAGTATTTT. It specifies CAWSTSGVTDTQYF.

This clone was observed once. The genes are TRBV30 and TRBJ1-6; D is perhaps TRBD1 (6 bases). Deletions cut 1 base from V and 0 bases from J, with 13 bases between. Germline V gene data show CDR1 as GTSNPN and CDR2 as SVGIG (reference sequence). This CDR3 is 17 amino acids long. CDR3 sequence reads: CAWSGGQTSSYNSPLHF. CDR3 in DNA: TGTGCCTGGAGTGGCGGACAGACGAGCTCCTATAATTCACCCCTCCACTTT.

In nucleotides, the CDR3 is TGTGCCAGCAGCCAACCAGGGTTTGTGGCATATGGCTACACCTTC. The encoded protein is CASSQPGFVAYGYTF. J is TRBJ1-2 and V is TRBV5-6; tentative D call: TRBD1 (5 bases). The CDR3 is 15 residues long. CDR1 is SGHDT and CDR2 is YYEEEE in the germline V gene. V lost 4 bases and J 5 bases, leaving 18 bases between the germline ends.

This clone was picked up a small number of times. CDR3 amino acids: CASSVGGQGSYEQYF. As DNA, the CDR3 is TGTGCCAGCAGCGTAGGTGGGCAGGGGTCGTACGAGCAGTACTTC. This chain uses TRBV9 with TRBJ2-7; perhaps TRBD1 as D (6 bases). Trimming left V 0 bases short and J 4 bases short, with 14 bases between. The CDR3 runs to 15 residues. CDR1 is SGDLS and CDR2 is YYNGEE in the germline V gene.

For this clone: An end of the junction does not agree with germline; a read error may underlie this. The CDR3 here is CASSSREFKLF. CDR3 in DNA: TGTGCCAGCAGTTCTCGGGAATTTAAGTTGTTC. V usage is TRBV6-5 and J usage is TRBJ2-7; D might be TRBD2 (5 bases). This CDR3 region has 11 residues. Looked up from germline, CDR1 is MNHEY and CDR2 is SVGAGI.

The J gene is TRBJ1-4, the V gene TRBV5-4, with D possibly being TRBD1 (6 bases). This CDR3 is 13 amino acids long. Germline V lookup: CDR1 SGHNT, CDR2 YYREEE (reference sequence). V lost 4 bases and J 6 bases, leaving 10 bases between the germline ends. The CDR3 bases are TGTGCCAGCAGCCGGGACACGCATGAAAAACTGTTTTTT. Amino acids: CASSRDTHEKLFF.

CDR3 DNA: TGTGCCAGTAGTATCTCAGGGTATCAGCCCCAGCATTTT. It codes for CASSISGYQPQHF. The chain uses TRBV19 and TRBJ1-5; weak D call: TRBD1 (5 bases). The CDR3 is 13 residues long. Germline-derived CDR1 and CDR2 are LNHDA and SQIVND (reference sequence). Trimming left V 3 bases short and J 5 bases short, with 8 bases between.

Comments on this clone: At one end the junction does not follow the germline gene, possibly because of a read error. The rearrangement joins TRBV7-9 to TRBJ2-2, with 8 bases fitting TRBD1. Germline values: CDR1 SEHNR, CDR2 FQNEAQ (reference sequence). The length of the CDR3 is 16 residues. The CDR3 loop is CSSSLVQQGGTGELFF. CDR3 nucleotide sequence: TGTTCCAGCAGCTTAGTTCAACAGGGGGGTACCGGGGAGCTGTTTTTT.

The chain links TRBV7-9 to TRBJ2-5; 7 bases are shared with TRBD1. CDR1 and CDR2 from the germline V gene are SEHNR and FQNEAQ (reference sequence). The CDR3 contains 15 residues. Losses at the gene ends were 3 bases for V and 2 bases for J; bases not matched to a gene: 6. CDR3: CASSFLLDRQETQYF. The CDR3 DNA follows: TGTGCCAGCAGCTTTCTCTTGGACAGGCAAGAGACCCAGTACTTC.

The table lists this clone with a few counts. The gene calls are TRBV11-3 and TRBJ2-7, with D perhaps TRBD2 (6 bases). The CDR3 spans 16 residues. Trimming pared 1 base from V and 5 bases from J, leaving 18 bases between. Germline V gene sequence: CDR1 SGHNT, CDR2 YENEEA. CDR3 sequence: CASSLGSIAALDEQYF. CDR3 nucleotide sequence: TGTGCCAGCAGCTTAGGGTCTATAGCGGCACTAGACGAGCAGTACTTC.

The CDR3 bases are TGTGCCAGCAGTGACTCGGGGCTTGGCGGGAGGGCCCTCGGTGGCAATGAGCAGTTCTTC. This sequence encodes CASSDSGLGGRALGGNEQFF. The J gene is TRBJ2-1, the V gene TRBV6-4; 9 bases are shared with TRBD2. The CDR3 has 20 amino acids. With 0 bases clipped from V and 6 bases from J, the junction kept 18 bases outside the gene matches. Per germline, CDR1 MRHNA and CDR2 SNTAGT.

The chain recombines TRBV4-1 with TRBJ2-6, with TRBD1 matching over 8 bases. Germline-derived CDR1 and CDR2 are MGHRA and YSYEKL. V trimming: 0 bases; J trimming: 0 bases; junction bases outside the gene matches: 7. This CDR3 spans 19 amino acids. The CDR3 DNA reads as TGCGCCAGCAGCCAAGACATGGGACAGGCCAACTCTGGGGCCAACGTCCTGACTTTC. Its protein is CASSQDMGQANSGANVLTF.

This clone was recorded a few times. The V and J genes are TRBV5-1 and TRBJ2-7; D perhaps matches TRBD1 (7 bases). V lost 0 bases to trimming and J lost 1 base, with 20 bases between them. The CDR3 totals 18 residues. Germline lookup yields CDR1 SGHRS and CDR2 YFSETQ. In nucleotides, the CDR3 is TGCGCCAGCAGCTTGGACAACATGGCAGGGGGGATTTCCTACGAGCAGTACTTC. Its protein product is CASSLDNMAGGISYEQYF.

The V gene is TRBV5-1, the J gene TRBJ1-1; D call uncertain. The CDR3 extends over 13 amino acids. Trimming cost V 4 bases and J 1 base, with 8 bases left between them. Germline CDR1 SGHRS, CDR2 YFSETQ. CDR3 in DNA: TGCGCCAGCAGCAACGCGGAGAACACTGAAGCTTTCTTT. Translating gives CASSNAENTEAFF. The full variable domain, rest sourced from reference TRBV5-1 and TRBJ1-1, is KAGVTQTPRYLIKTRGQQVTLSCSPISGHRSVSWYQQTPGQGLQFLFEYFSETQRNKGNFPGRFSGRQFSNSRSEMNVSTLELGDSALYLCASSNAENTEAFFGQGTRLTVV.

The gene calls are TRBV6-6 and TRBJ1-6; tentatively, D is TRBD1 (5 bases). The CDR3 loop spans 14 amino acids. Trimming left V 3 bases short and J 7 bases short, with 10 bases between. Germline assignment: CDR1 MNHNY and CDR2 SVGAGI (reference sequence). For the CDR3, the DNA is TGTGCCAGCAGTTATGGGGCAGGGAATTCACCCCTCCACTTT. The encoded protein is CASSYGAGNSPLHF.

V and J are TRBV10-3 and TRBJ2-7, with 7 nucleotides matching TRBD2. The CDR3 covers 13 residues. V lost 8 bases and J lost 1; bases outside the gene matches: 5. Germline V lookup: CDR1 ENHRY, CDR2 SYGVKD. The CDR3 spells CAIGGDLSYEQYF. The CDR3 DNA reads TGTGCCATCGGGGGGGATCTTTCCTACGAGCAGTACTTC.

The rearrangement joins TRBV9 to TRBJ2-1, with TRBD2 matching 8 bases. The V and J ends lost 3 bases and 7 bases, in that order; junction bases with no gene match: 12. Looked up from germline, CDR1 is SGDLS and CDR2 is YYNGEE. This CDR3 comprises 16 residues. The CDR3 bases are TGTGCCAGCAGCGGGGGAGCGGGAGTATTAGGGAATGAGCAGTTCTTC. Protein: CASSGGAGVLGNEQFF.

The V gene is TRBV28, the J gene TRBJ2-7, with 7 bases that match TRBD1. Germline V CDR1 and CDR2: MDHEN, SYDVKM. The V segment lost 6 bases and the J segment 0 bases; nucleotides outside the gene matches: 2. This CDR3 region has 13 residues. DNA for the CDR3: TGTGCCAGCAGCAGGGGGTACTCCTACGAGCAGTACTTC. Its protein product is CASSRGYSYEQYF.

The chain uses TRBV9 and TRBJ2-2; D gene ambiguous. Deletions cut 0 bases from V and 5 bases from J, with 14 bases between. Germline V gene lookup returns CDR1 SGDLS and CDR2 YYNGEE. The CDR3 covers 16 residues. This chain's CDR3 is CASSVGGYTGTGELFF. The CDR3 DNA reads TGTGCCAGCAGCGTAGGAGGCTACACGGGTACCGGGGAGCTGTTTTTT.

Comments on this clone: Other DNA sequences within the sample encode an identical CDR3. V gene TRBV5-1 combines with J gene TRBJ2-3, with D maybe TRBD2 (6 bases). This CDR3 spans 13 amino acids. V was cut by 3 bases and J by 3 bases, with 8 bases left in between. Germline values: CDR1 SGHRS, CDR2 YFSETQ. In DNA form, the CDR3 reads TGCGCCAGCAGCTCCGGGGGTACAGATACGCAGTATTTT. This gives the protein CASSSGGTDTQYF.

This chain uses TRBV7-3 with TRBJ2-2, with D maybe TRBD2 (5 bases). The ends were cut back, 1 base at V and 7 bases at J, with 13 bases in the middle. Germline CDR1 SGHTA, CDR2 FQGTGA. The CDR3 runs 15 residues. CDR3 amino acids: CASSLKGGEIGELFF. The CDR3 DNA follows: TGTGCCAGCAGCTTAAAGGGTGGGGAGATCGGGGAGCTGTTTTTT.

The table lists this clone with a few counts. The chain combines TRBV11-2 with TRBJ1-4; the match to TRBD1 covers 11 bases. CDR3 length: 14 residues. Germline values: CDR1 SGHAT, CDR2 FQNNGV. V gave up 8 bases and J gave up 8 bases; unmatched junction bases: 7. The CDR3 DNA sequence: TGTGCCAGCCTCGGACAGGGGGCGGAAGAAAAACTGTTTTTT. It yields the protein CASLGQGAEEKLFF.

The J gene is TRBJ2-5, the V gene TRBV29-1; 11 positions match TRBD1. The germline gives CDR1 SQVTM, CDR2 ANQGSEA. V lost 7 bases and J lost 4; bases outside the gene matches: 5. The CDR3 is made up of 13 amino acids. The CDR3 region has the DNA TGCAGCGAGATCGGGACAGGGGGAGAGACCCAGTACTTC. It codes for CSEIGTGGETQYF. Complete variable domain (other parts from reference TRBV29-1 and TRBJ2-5): SAVISQKPSRDICQRGTSLTIQCQVDSQVTMMFWYRQQPGQSLTLIATANQGSEATYESGFVIDKFPISRPNLTFSTLTVSNMSPEDSSIYLCSEIGTGGETQYFGPGTRLLVL.

CDR3: CASSTQGSANEKLFF. CDR3 coding DNA: TGTGCCAGCAGCACCCAGGGTTCGGCTAATGAAAAACTGTTTTTT. J is TRBJ1-4 and V is TRBV9; D is perhaps TRBD1 (5 bases). Germline V gene sequence: CDR1 SGDLS, CDR2 YYNGEE. The CDR3 covers 15 residues. Trimming took off 4 bases at V and 3 bases at J, with 13 bases between the two ends.